This T cell receptor (beta chain) is drawn from a study of blood T cells in healthy people across ages. Sample-barcoded 5' priming and a J-beta primer mix drove a second PCR of about 7 to 11 cycles. Every individual sample yielded 2.5 million or more paired-end reads (each containing CDR3). TCRdb re-derived calls from the 5' RACE reads in MiXCR, one entry per CDR3 protein. The table records 1.4 million or so distinct CDR3 sequences, around 40% of them present only once. The CDR3 sequence is 15 residues long. Germline V gene data show CDR1 as MNHEY and CDR2 as SMNVEV (reference sequence). Notes on this clonotype: One end of the junction fails to match germline, which may point to a read error.

Each donor was a healthy Caucasian individual from Russia, aged roughly 6 to 95. The V and J genes are TRBV27 and TRBJ1-4, with TRBD1 matching over 10 bases. Sequencing was done on a sample of blood. The sequence derives from a woman under 30 in good health. CDR3 region: CAGSLFGTGDEKLFF. The CDR3, as DNA: TGTGCCGGCAGTCTATTCGGGACAGGGGATGAAAAACTGTTTTTT.